Listed here are 15 T cell receptor beta chains from one sample, sequenced in a study of T cell responses to AZD1222 COVID-19 vaccine. The method was immunoSEQ multiplex PCR; TCRdb's version includes in-frame clones alone and lacks a portion of them. Of 85,000 to 110,000 clones in the sample, 91% were seen once. The material sequenced was peripheral blood, taken on day 0 of AZD1222 vaccination. The receptors derive from an adult in good health.

V gene TRBV28 combines with J gene TRBJ1-1; no clear D. The CDR3 is 15 amino acids. V was pared by 6 bases and J by 6 bases, with 20 bases between. Germline values: CDR1 MDHEN, CDR2 SYDVKM. This CDR3 reads CASSVQTGGMAEAFF. The CDR3 nucleotides are TGTGCCAGCAGCGTCCAGACGGGAGGCATGGCTGAAGCTTTCTTT.

V gene TRBV28 combines with J gene TRBJ1-2; D not certain. This CDR3 is built from 15 residues. V was pared by 1 base and J by 0 bases, with 9 bases between. Germline loops: CDR1 MDHEN, CDR2 SYDVKM. The CDR3 nucleotides read TGTGCCAGCAGTTTATTTCTCAGCGCTAACTATGGCTACACCTTC. This encodes CASSLFLSANYGYTF.

The chain employs TRBV5-1 and TRBJ1-1; D might be TRBD1 (5 bases). Germline CDR1 and CDR2: SGHRS and YFSETQ. Trimming took 2 bases from V and 4 from J, leaving 12 bases between them. This CDR3 comprises 14 residues. DNA for the CDR3: TGCGCCAGCAGCTTTGGGGGGACGATCACTGAAGCTTTCTTT. This encodes CASSFGGTITEAFF.

The rearrangement uses TRBV11-2 and TRBJ2-3; D tentatively fits TRBD1 or TRBD2 (5 bases each). The length of the CDR3 is 15 residues. Germline V CDR1 and CDR2: SGHAT, FQNNGV. Trimming pared 3 bases from V and 2 bases from J, leaving 12 bases between. The CDR3, as DNA: TGTGCCAGCAGCTTCCCGGGGCCTTACACAGATACGCAGTATTTT. Protein product: CASSFPGPYTDTQYF.

This chain links TRBV6-2 or TRBV6-3 with TRBJ2-7; 8 nucleotides line up with TRBD1. V dropped 4 bases and J dropped 3; count of bases not matched to a gene: 8. Germline values: CDR1 MNHEY, CDR2 SVGEGT. The CDR3 sequence is 15 residues long. The CDR3 loop reads CASSSYGTGSYEQYF. The CDR3 coding sequence is TGTGCCAGCAGTTCCTACGGGACAGGCAGCTACGAGCAGTACTTC.

The V and J genes are TRBV10-3 and TRBJ1-1; a weak D match, TRBD1 (5 bases). V lost 3 bases and J lost 3, with 11 bases in between. The CDR3 has 14 amino acids. Germline V gene sequence: CDR1 ENHRY, CDR2 SYGVKD. DNA for the CDR3: TGTGCCATCAGTGAAAAGCTCAGGGACACTGAAGCTTTCTTT. Amino acids: CAISEKLRDTEAFF.

The chain joins TRBV3-1 (or the pseudogene TRBV3-2) to TRBJ2-7; the D is unclear. The CDR3 runs 13 residues. The germline V and J ends were trimmed by 1 base and 5 bases, with 9 bases remaining between them. CDR1 and CDR2 (germline): LGHDT, YNNKEL (reference sequence). This CDR3 reads CASSQGGTNEQYF. The CDR3 DNA sequence: TGTGCCAGCAGCCAAGGGGGAACGAACGAGCAGTACTTC.

The chain carries TRBV6-2 or TRBV6-3 and TRBJ1-5, with D possibly matching TRBD1 (6 bases). Trimming cost V 3 bases and J 2 bases, with 14 bases left between them. The V gene's germline CDR1 is MNHEY and CDR2 SVGEGT. The CDR3 runs to 16 residues. CDR3: CASSYYNRAGNQPQHF. The DNA for the CDR3 is TGTGCCAGCAGTTATTATAACAGGGCCGGCAATCAGCCCCAGCATTTT.

The genes are TRBV7-9 and TRBJ2-2, with 12 bases matching TRBD2. Germline CDR1 and CDR2: SEHNR and FQNEAQ (reference sequence). The V and J ends lost 5 bases and 7 bases, in that order; junction bases with no gene match: 8. The CDR3 has 16 amino acids. The CDR3 region is CASSPLAGGRNGELFF. The DNA of the CDR3 is TGTGCCAGCAGCCCCCTAGCGGGAGGGCGGAACGGGGAGCTGTTTTTT.

The V call is TRBV27, the J call TRBJ2-2; weak D call: TRBD1 (6 bases). This CDR3 comprises 14 residues. V was cut by 4 bases and J by 6 bases, with 12 bases left in between. CDR1 and CDR2 (germline): MNHEY, SMNVEV (reference sequence). CDR3 nucleotides: TGTGCCAGCAGTTGGGATACAGGGTCCGGGGAGCTGTTTTTT. It specifies CASSWDTGSGELFF.

This chain joins TRBV5-1 and TRBJ2-7; TRBD1 aligns across 10 bases. There are 18 residues in the CDR3. Germline CDR1 and CDR2: SGHRS and YFSETQ. The J segment lost 2 bases and the V segment lost 0 bases, leaving 11 bases of the junction unmatched. The CDR3 nucleotides read TGCGCCAGCAGCTTGGCGCGACAGGGGGCATCACGAACCTACGAGCAGTACTTC. The encoded protein is CASSLARQGASRTYEQYF.

In nucleotides, the CDR3 is TGTGCCAGCTCACTTATACCGGGACTAGCGGGAGGTAGTGCGCAGTATTTT. Protein product: CASSLIPGLAGGSAQYF. This sequence joins TRBV18 and TRBJ2-3, with 15 bases lining up with TRBD2. In germline, CDR1 is KGHSH, CDR2 LQKENI. Trimming removed 4 bases from V and 10 bases from J; junction bases left unmatched: 12. The CDR3 covers 17 residues.

V gene TRBV19 combines with J gene TRBJ1-2; 7 bases are a match to TRBD1. The ends lost 3 bases at V and 4 bases at J; junction bases unmatched: 5. Looked up from germline, CDR1 is LNHDA and CDR2 is SQIVND (reference sequence). The CDR3 consists of 14 residues. In DNA form, the CDR3 reads TGTGCCAGTAGTATGTGGGGACAGACCTATGGCTACACCTTC. This translates into CASSMWGQTYGYTF.

The chain recombines TRBV2 with TRBJ1-6, with 7 bases matching TRBD1. J was trimmed by 7 bases and V by 6 bases; bases with no gene match: 6. The germline CDR1 and CDR2 sequences are SNHLY and FYNNEI. The CDR3 has 14 amino acids. This CDR3 is CASSPDRANSPLHF. In nucleotides, the CDR3 is TGTGCCAGCAGCCCTGACAGGGCAAATTCACCCCTCCACTTT.

The chain uses TRBV2 and TRBJ2-1, with 13 bases lining up with TRBD2. CDR1 is SNHLY, CDR2 FYNNEI, per germline. J was trimmed by 3 bases and V by 8 bases; bases with no gene match: 7. This CDR3 contains 16 residues. Here the CDR3 reads CASWRGLAGVYNEQFF. CDR3 sequence (DNA): TGTGCCAGCTGGAGAGGACTAGCGGGAGTCTACAATGAGCAGTTCTTC.